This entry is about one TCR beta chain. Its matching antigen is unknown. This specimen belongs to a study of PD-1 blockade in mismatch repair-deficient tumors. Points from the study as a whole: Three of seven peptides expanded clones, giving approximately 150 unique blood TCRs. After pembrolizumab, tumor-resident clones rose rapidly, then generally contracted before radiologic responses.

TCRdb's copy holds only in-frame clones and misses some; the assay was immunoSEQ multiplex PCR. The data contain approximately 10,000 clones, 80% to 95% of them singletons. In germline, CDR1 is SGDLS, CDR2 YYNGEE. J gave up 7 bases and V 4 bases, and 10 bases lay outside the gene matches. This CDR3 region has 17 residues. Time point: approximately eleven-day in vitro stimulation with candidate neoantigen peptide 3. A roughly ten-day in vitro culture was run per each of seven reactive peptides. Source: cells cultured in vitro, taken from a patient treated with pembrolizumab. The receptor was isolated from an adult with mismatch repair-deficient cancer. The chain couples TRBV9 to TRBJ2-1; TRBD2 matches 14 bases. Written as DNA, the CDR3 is TGTGCCAGCAGCCCCGAGACTAGCGGGAGGGCATATAATGAGCAGTTCTTC. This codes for CASSPETSGRAYNEQFF.